This T cell receptor (beta chain) originates from a study of blood T cell repertoires in COVID-19 (dated by TCRdb to the early 2020s). About the full investigation: Samples covering the acute and convalescent phases of COVID-19 were provided by collaborators in the United States, Italy and Spain. The prospective study material was composed of cDNA or gDNA derived from T cells, B-cell-depleted T cells, or PBMCs. Subjects who had been exposed to COVID-19, were actively infected with it, or had recovered from it provided the deeply sampled blood TCRbeta repertoires that made up the dataset. The repertoires were made available in a free public database intended to serve as a resource for research on the immune response to SARS-CoV-2. The samples were drawn from two sources: the first 160 participants of the ongoing ImmuneRACE study, and 1,254 subjects contributed by 6 global collaborators. A de-identified subject ID, COVID-19 status, age in years and sex were almost always included in the sample metadata. Where available, HLA class I and class II types were obtained from metadata supplied by the sample provider rather than from assay-based typing. The study at large found these results: Clinical and demographic metadata were provided uncurated, with the amount varying by source and participant.

Each collaborating institution followed its own protocols to collect whole blood in K2EDTA tubes. For TCRbeta analysis, collaborators shipped samples in one of three forms: frozen whole blood, isolated PBMCs, or DNA extracted from either of those sample types. In the germline V gene, CDR1 corresponds to SGHAT and CDR2 to FQNNGV. From its cysteine to its phenylalanine, the CDR3 spans 15 amino acids. The entry retains the CDR3 DNA only, 45 bases that are in frame from base 1. V drops 6 bases and J drops 5 bases, leaving 19 bases in between. Turning to this clone: No antigen is known for it. No much larger clone is present one base from it, and per-base qualities are unavailable.

TCRbeta CDR3 regions were amplified from genomic DNA using the immunoSEQ Assay, a bias-controlled multiplex PCR. The source study handled its data this way. Nucleated cell counts per sample were estimated from amplification of reference gene primers within the assay. To quantify the absolute abundance of each unique TCRbeta CDR3 rearrangement, sequence reads were collapsed and filtered. For each sample, productive Simpson clonality was calculated as the square root of Simpson's diversity index over productive rearrangements. TCRdb holds this immuneACCESS table with in-frame rearrangements only. Some clones are missing; in checked studies, unresolved V genes explain under half, and the rest has no known cause. The V and J calls and clone size were taken over from that table, and D and trimming were inferred from the DNA. Present in this sample are roughly 120,000 clones, 70% to 85% of which were seen just once. The biggest ten clones account for under 0.95% of the sample.

The TCR sequence derives from a human donor with acute or convalescent COVID-19. The donor label of this sample is uncertain. The sequencing input was peripheral blood. Here the chain combines TRBV11-2 and TRBJ1-2; the best D guess is TRBD1, with 5 bases matching. DNA sequence: TGTGCCAGCAGTCTTTACCCGGGCAGGGATTATGGCTACACCTTC. This gives the protein CASSLYPGRDYGYTF.